One and the same sample provided the 14 T cell receptor beta chains below, sequenced in a study of T cells in Graves' hyperthyroidism and ophthalmopathy. Amplification targeted TCR beta CDR3 regions from RNA transcripts. With the HTBI primer set, the TCR CDR3 went through a first round of RT-PCR. TCRdb recomputed calls from the multiplex PCR reads with MiXCR, one row per CDR3 protein. The sample shows roughly 530,000 distinct CDR3 sequences, 15% to 20% of them seen only once. Sample: blood. Every receptor here comes from a woman aged 18-35 years with Graves' ophthalmopathy.

This clonotype came up a few times. The chain has TRBV11-2 and TRBJ2-3, with 16 bases identical to TRBD2. V was clipped by 5 bases and J by 5 bases; unmatched bases: 7. Germline V gene lookup returns CDR1 SGHAT and CDR2 FQNNGV. This CDR3 comprises 17 residues. CDR3 residues: CASSRGLAGGPEDTQYF. The CDR3, as DNA: TGTGCCAGCAGCCGGGGACTAGCGGGGGGGCCAGAAGATACGCAGTATTTT. Full variable domain (remainder filled in from reference TRBV11-2 and TRBJ2-3): EAGVAQSPRYKIIEKRQSVAFWCNPISGHATLYWYQQILGQGPKLLIQFQNNGVVDDSQLPKDRFSAERLKGVDSTLKIQPAKLEDSAVYLCASSRGLAGGPEDTQYFGPGTRLTVL.

V usage is TRBV2 and J usage is TRBJ2-3, with 10 bases identical to TRBD2. The length of the CDR3 is 17 residues. Germline V gene sequence: CDR1 SNHLY, CDR2 FYNNEI. V trimming: 4 bases; J trimming: 2 bases; junction bases outside the gene matches: 9. The CDR3: CASSGLAGETNTDTQYF. As DNA, the CDR3 is TGTGCCAGCAGTGGCCTAGCGGGGGAAACCAACACAGATACGCAGTATTTT.

This clonotype has a handful of counts. This sequence joins TRBV20-1 and TRBJ1-1; D is undetermined. The CDR3 extends over 14 amino acids. V lost 3 bases and J 0 bases, leaving 11 bases between the germline ends. Germline V gives CDR1 DFQATT, CDR2 SNEGSKA (reference sequence). DNA for the CDR3: TGCAGTGCTAGGCAAAGCATAATGAACACTGAAGCTTTCTTT. Translated, it gives CSARQSIMNTEAFF.

The chain has TRBV28 and TRBJ2-7, with 10 nucleotides matching TRBD1. J gave up 3 bases and V 4 bases, and 6 bases lay outside the gene matches. The CDR3 length is 15 residues. Germline V gene data show CDR1 as MDHEN and CDR2 as SYDVKM. CDR3 loop: CASSWGWTGGYEQYF. DNA for the CDR3: TGTGCCAGCAGTTGGGGGTGGACAGGGGGCTACGAGCAGTACTTC. The whole variable domain, remainder taken from reference TRBV28 and TRBJ2-7, is DVKVTQSSRYLVKRTGEKVFLECVQDMDHENMFWYRQDPGLGLRLIYFSYDVKMKEKGDIPEGYSVSREKKERFSLILESASTNQTSMYLCASSWGWTGGYEQYFGPGTRLTVT.

This clonotype was counted between two and nine times. This chain connects TRBV5-1 to TRBJ2-7; D unclear. This CDR3 has 14 residues. Germline loops: CDR1 SGHRS, CDR2 YFSETQ. V gave up 3 bases and J gave up 3 bases, with 13 bases separating them. For the CDR3, the DNA is TGCGCCAGCAGCTCGGACCCTTCGGGCTACGAGCAGTACTTC. Protein: CASSSDPSGYEQYF. Full variable domain (remainder filled in from reference TRBV5-1 and TRBJ2-7): KAGVTQTPRYLIKTRGQQVTLSCSPISGHRSVSWYQQTPGQGLQFLFEYFSETQRNKGNFPGRFSGRQFSNSRSEMNVSTLELGDSALYLCASSSDPSGYEQYFGPGTRLTVT.

This clonotype was observed at least ten times. The V gene is TRBV20-1, the J gene TRBJ2-3, with 7 bases identical to TRBD1. Germline V gene data show CDR1 as DFQATT and CDR2 as SNEGSKA (reference sequence). The V segment lost 5 bases and the J segment 0 bases; nucleotides outside the gene matches: 5. The CDR3 totals 14 residues. CDR3 sequence: CSASGQLSTDTQYF. CDR3 bases: TGCAGTGCTTCGGGACAGCTTAGCACAGATACGCAGTATTTT.

This clonotype was observed many times. The rearrangement links TRBV2 to TRBJ1-5, with 7 bases matching TRBD1. CDR3 length: 13 residues. The junction had 6 bases not matched to a gene; V was cut back by 7 bases and J by 6 bases. The germline V gene encodes CDR1 SNHLY and CDR2 FYNNEI. DNA of the CDR3: TGTGCCAGCAAAGACAGGGTAGGTCAGCCCCAGCATTTT. Protein product: CASKDRVGQPQHF.

CDR3 region: CSARELGTGELFF. The DNA of the CDR3 is TGCAGTGCTAGAGAACTAGGAACCGGGGAGCTGTTTTTT. The chain is built from TRBV20-1 and TRBJ2-2; a possible D gene is TRBD2 (5 bases). The CDR3 length is 13 residues. Germline V lookup: CDR1 DFQATT, CDR2 SNEGSKA (reference sequence). Deletions cut 0 bases from V and 5 bases from J, with 7 bases between.

This clonotype was observed many times. This CDR3 is CACTGGASAGELFF. Written as DNA, the CDR3 is TGTGCCTGCACAGGGGGCGCGTCAGCCGGGGAGCTGTTTTTT. The chain is built from TRBV30 and TRBJ2-2; 9 bases match TRBD1. The V segment lost 6 bases and the J segment 6 bases; nucleotides outside the gene matches: 8. Germline values: CDR1 GTSNPN, CDR2 SVGIG (reference sequence). The CDR3 consists of 14 residues.

This clonotype occurred a few times. The rearrangement joins TRBV14 to TRBJ1-2, with D unresolved. Germline CDR1 is SGHDN and CDR2 is FVKESK. With 4 bases removed from V and 0 bases from J, the gap between germline ends came to 12 bases. The CDR3 is made up of 15 amino acids. In nucleotides, the CDR3 is TGTGCCAGCAGCCCAAGCCTCGGTTCTAACTATGGCTACACCTTC. It is translated as CASSPSLGSNYGYTF.

This clonotype was detected ten times or more. The chain carries TRBV20-1 and TRBJ1-6; the D gene is possibly TRBD1 (6 bases). This CDR3 has 15 residues. From germline, CDR1 is DFQATT and CDR2 SNEGSKA (reference sequence). V lost 3 bases, J lost 8 bases, and 17 bases lay in between. CDR3 DNA sequence: TGCAGTGCTAGGCGACCCCAGGGGACCGATTCACCCCTCCACTTT. This gives the protein CSARRPQGTDSPLHF.

The CDR3 DNA reads TGCGCCAGCAGCCAGGCCCCGTCCGTCCACAATGAGCAGTTCTTC. Translated: CASSQAPSVHNEQFF. V gene TRBV5-1 combines with J gene TRBJ2-1, with D uncertain. This CDR3 contains 15 residues. V gave up 4 bases and J gave up 5 bases, with 16 bases separating them. Germline V gives CDR1 SGHRS, CDR2 YFSETQ.

J is TRBJ1-4 and V is TRBV7-2; TRBD1 agrees at 8 bases. Unmatched junction bases numbered 6, after V lost 5 bases and J lost 4 bases. This CDR3 is 15 amino acids long. CDR1 and CDR2 from the germline V gene are SGHTA and FQGNSA. The CDR3 spells CASSSGTGFNEKLFF. The CDR3 DNA reads as TGTGCCAGCAGCAGCGGGACAGGCTTTAATGAAAAACTGTTTTTT.

This chain links TRBV9 with TRBJ2-1, with 10 bases identical to TRBD2. Germline V gene sequence: CDR1 SGDLS, CDR2 YYNGEE. The trim removed 3 bases at V and 5 bases at J, leaving 5 bases unmatched. The CDR3 covers 15 residues. The CDR3 nucleotides are TGTGCCAGCAGCGCCAGCGGGGGGGCTAACAATGAGCAGTTCTTC. Translated: CASSASGGANNEQFF.